This record looks at one T cell receptor (beta chain) sequence and its context. Its antigen remains unknown. The authors sequenced patients whose flow cytometry had shown CD8+CD57+ cell expansion. Diagnosis of severe acquired aplastic anemia applied to all patients. The source of the sample is a study of CD8+CD57+ T cells in acquired aplastic anemia. The ends lost 3 bases at V and 2 bases at J; junction bases unmatched: 9. Germline values: CDR1 MNHNS, CDR2 SASEGT. This CDR3 is built from 18 residues. Study-wide results and caveats: Found in both controls and patients were approximately 30 CD8+ CDR3 sequences. The CD8+ Simpson's diversity of patients and controls was not significantly different.

Genomic DNA was employed as the template in profiling TCR beta VDJ and CDR3. TCRdb re-called the reads through MiXCR, storing one row per CDR3 protein. The sample has 160,000 or so distinct CDR3 sequences, roughly 48% seen once. The receptor's source is a human donor with aplastic anemia. The sample was sorted CD4+, CD8+, or CD8+CD57+ T cells (not recorded which) from PBMCs. V usage is TRBV6-1 and J usage is TRBJ2-1; TRBD2 matches at 11 bases. The CDR3 DNA reads as TGTGCCAGCAGTGAGCATAGCGGGGGGGCCCCCCCCTACAATGAGCAGTTCTTC. Translating it yields CASSEHSGGAPPYNEQFF.